This T cell receptor (beta chain) was identified in a study of OX40 agonist ivuxolimab in advanced cancers. Study-wide background: Ivuxolimab, which is an agonistic anti-OX40 (CD134) antibody, was administered to the patients.

Germline values: CDR1 SGHTA, CDR2 FQGNSA. This CDR3 has 13 residues. Trimming stripped 5 bases from V and 7 bases from J, with 11 bases between. Assay used: immunoSEQ multiplex PCR; TCRdb lists only in-frame clones, some missing. The profile shows some 67,000 clones, more than 65% of them singletons. The TCR sequence derives from an adult with an advanced solid tumor such as melanoma, head and neck, liver or kidney cancer. Sequenced material: CD4+ or CD8+ T cells sorted from blood, taken in a trial of the OX40 agonist ivuxolimab. The chain couples TRBV7-2 to TRBJ2-2, with D uncertain. The CDR3 DNA reads as TGTGCCAGCAGCCTAGGTTCGGGCGGGGAGCTGTTTTTT. Residues: CASSLGSGGELFF.